The rows below give T cell receptor beta chains drawn from one sample of a study of blood T cell repertoires in COVID-19. Libraries were prepared by immunoSEQ multiplex PCR; TCRdb keeps only in-frame clonotypes and omits some of them. The table has about 74,000 clones, roughly 88% seen once. The sequencing input was peripheral blood. These receptor sequences come from a woman over 75 with active or convalescent COVID-19. Both conserved end residues are trimmed from each CDR3. Size values are once, few and many counts, or a class for expanded clones, and some rows have none.

j_call v_call clone_size cdr3_aa
TRBJ2-7 TRBV24-1 few ATSVGTGGSEQY
TRBJ2-1 TRBV7-3 - ASSIGLAGGWQF
TRBJ2-5 TRBV11-3 - ASSLRAGGSGETQY
TRBJ2-5 TRBV2 - ASSTRQGRGETQY
TRBJ2-1 TRBV12-5 - ASGLPGGPYNEQF
TRBJ1-5 TRBV5-6 once ASSLSSQPQH
TRBJ1-1 TRBV10-1 - ASSPSAGNTEAF
TRBJ2-1 TRBV15 - ATSRTSGRNEQF
TRBJ1-2 TRBV7-2 - ASSLELGLSGDGYT
TRBJ2-7 TRBV10-3 - AISEGQFYEQY
TRBJ2-5 TRBV4-2 - ASSQVESSGVPETQY
TRBJ1-4 TRBV4-1 - ASSHRAATNEKLF
TRBJ2-7 TRBV5-1 - ASSLSQGTYEQY
TRBJ2-7 TRBV19 - ASSIGYRGYEQY
TRBJ1-5 TRBV11-3 - ASSLDLPGLVLQSAQH
TRBJ2-7 TRBV10-1 - ASSEYRQGQGEQY
TRBJ2-5 TRBV5-1 - ASSLPGETQY
TRBJ2-3 TRBV4-3 - ASSQESQGLDTQY
TRBJ1-1 TRBV6-5 - ASIWAGASNTEAF
TRBJ2-1 TRBV5-8 - ASSFRTGRYEQF
TRBJ1-2 TRBV3-1/TRBV3-2 - ASSQGSGSNGYT
TRBJ2-1 TRBV5-3 once ARPSGRNNEQF
TRBJ2-3 TRBV7-3 - ASSRSGSSTDTQY
TRBJ1-2 TRBV6-5 once ASSSTGNYGYT
TRBJ1-2 TRBV10-3 - AISGDSNYGYT
TRBJ2-1 TRBV2 - ASRVDRAGEQF
TRBJ2-1 TRBV7-2 few ASESGLAGYNEQF
TRBJ2-2 TRBV6-2/TRBV6-3 - ASSWRQPAGELF
TRBJ1-2 TRBV29-1 few SVGGLSMLYGYT
TRBJ2-3 TRBV11-3 - ASTPRESGGGTDTQY
TRBJ2-1 TRBV7-2 - ASSLAGLAGIKSYNEQF
TRBJ1-1 TRBV9 - ASSVGRGMETEAF
TRBJ1-1 TRBV6-5 - ASRRDRVTEAF
TRBJ1-6 TRBV2 - ASSRDRGYGSPLH
TRBJ2-5 TRBV7-2 - ASSLDGRGGVETQY
TRBJ2-5 TRBV27 - ASSLRIGVETQY
TRBJ2-7 TRBV2 - ASSEARLSSHEQY
TRBJ1-1 TRBV7-2 - ASSLARGYGNTEAF
TRBJ2-5 TRBV3-1/TRBV3-2 - ASSQDGAGVETQY
TRBJ1-1 TRBV25-1 - ASSGSLGNTEAF
TRBJ2-7 TRBV18 few ASSSDTGNEQY
TRBJ2-7 TRBV7-9 - APGVGFHEQY
TRBJ1-2 TRBV6-5 - ASSYSGQEGYT
TRBJ2-1 TRBV2 - ASSDRGSIYNEQF
TRBJ2-7 TRBV5-5 - ASSLGRGPPRQY
TRBJ2-5 TRBV9 - ASSVGGLAGQETQY
TRBJ2-1 TRBV2 - ASRVAGGYYNEQF
TRBJ2-2 TRBV25-1 - ASSDVARDTTGELF
TRBJ2-2 TRBV24-1 - ATSDGGGVDTGELF
TRBJ2-3 TRBV9 - ASNPTGLAGTSTDTQY
TRBJ2-1 TRBV6-5 - ASSRDWSSYNEQF
TRBJ2-2 TRBV5-4 few ASSLVQGAGELF
TRBJ2-3 TRBV6-6 - ASSYPGTSPTDTQY
TRBJ2-3 TRBV7-2 once ASSLARGGLALADTQY